The next 32 T cell receptor beta chains were all read from a single sample in a study of blood T cell repertoires in COVID-19. The data were produced by immunoSEQ multiplex PCR, yet TCRdb's version contains in-frame clones alone and is incomplete. The sample records approximately 200,000 clones, less than 90% being singletons. What was sequenced was peripheral blood. These receptors originate from a woman aged 55-69 years who had recovered from COVID-19.

This sequence joins TRBV6-5 and TRBJ2-5, with D perhaps TRBD2 (6 bases). Germline V CDR1 and CDR2: MNHEY, SVGAGI. There are 14 residues in the CDR3. Trimming removed 4 bases from V and 5 bases from J, with 14 bases in between. The CDR3 DNA sequence: TGTGCCAGCAGTTCGGGGACTTATCGGGAGACCCAGTACTTC. As protein: CASSSGTYRETQYF.

On this clone itself: Other DNA sequences within the sample encode an identical CDR3. CDR3 region: CASSQAGYEQYF. Written as DNA, the CDR3 is TGTGCCAGCAGCCAAGCCGGTTACGAGCAGTACTTC. The chain combines TRBV3-1 (or the pseudogene TRBV3-2) with TRBJ2-7; D gene unclear. V was clipped by 1 base and J by 4 bases, with 5 bases between them. Germline-derived CDR1 and CDR2 are LGHDT and YNNKEL (reference sequence). The CDR3 length is 12 residues.

The chain uses TRBV19 and TRBJ1-2, with D perhaps matching TRBD1 (6 bases). With 5 bases removed from V and 8 bases from J, the gap between germline ends came to 21 bases. CDR1 LNHDA and CDR2 SQIVND come from the germline V gene (reference sequence). This CDR3 contains 15 residues. CDR3 sequence: CASSPYSTGRSGYTF. The CDR3 DNA follows: TGTGCCAGTAGTCCGTACTCCACAGGGAGAAGCGGCTACACCTTC.

The rearrangement uses TRBV4-1 and TRBJ2-5; 8 nucleotides match TRBD2. Germline V gene data show CDR1 as MGHRA and CDR2 as YSYEKL. The CDR3 length is 17 residues. J gave up 6 bases and V 0 bases, and 12 bases lay outside the gene matches. CDR3: CASSQDERGGGGQTQYF. DNA of the CDR3: TGCGCCAGCAGCCAAGATGAACGGGGGGGCGGGGGACAGACCCAGTACTTC.

This chain uses TRBV5-6 with TRBJ1-2; TRBD1 agrees at 7 bases. V shed 4 bases and J 7 bases; nucleotides not matched to a gene: 10. Germline V CDR1 and CDR2: SGHDT, YYEEEE. The CDR3 totals 14 residues. The CDR3 spells CASSPVGQDSGYTF. The CDR3, as DNA: TGTGCCAGCAGCCCTGTCGGACAGGACTCTGGCTACACCTTC.

The chain recombines TRBV12-5 with TRBJ1-2; 7 nucleotides agree with TRBD1. Per the germline V gene, CDR1 is LGHNT and CDR2 is FRNRAP. The CDR3 has 20 residues. Trimming at V came to 2 bases and at J to 6 bases, leaving 24 bases not matched to a gene. In DNA, the CDR3 is TGTGCTAGTGGTTTGCGACAGATACTCCATTCTGGGACAGTAGGAGATGGCTACACCTTC. This gives the protein CASGLRQILHSGTVGDGYTF.

The chain uses TRBV19 and TRBJ2-2; a weak D match, TRBD1 (6 bases). The CDR3 has 17 amino acids. V dropped 0 bases and J dropped 6 bases, with 17 bases sitting between them. In germline, CDR1 is LNHDA, CDR2 SQIVND (reference sequence). CDR3 loop: CASSIEVARGEPGELFF. The CDR3 DNA reads TGTGCCAGTAGTATAGAAGTCGCCAGGGGAGAGCCCGGGGAGCTGTTTTTT.

The chain has TRBV15 and TRBJ1-6; possible D gene TRBD1, 6 bases. Germline values: CDR1 LNHNV, CDR2 YYDKDF (reference sequence). Trimming pared 1 base from V and 10 bases from J, leaving 14 bases between. The CDR3 is 15 residues long. The CDR3 sequence: CATSRGTGMESPLHF. The CDR3 bases are TGTGCCACCAGCAGAGGTACAGGGATGGAATCACCCCTCCACTTT.

Concerning this clone: Other DNA sequences within the sample encode an identical CDR3. The gene calls are TRBV27 and TRBJ2-7, with a tentative D call TRBD1 (5 bases). Germline assignment: CDR1 MNHEY and CDR2 SMNVEV (reference sequence). V lost 3 bases to trimming and J lost 2 bases, with 8 bases between them. This CDR3 spans 13 amino acids. CDR3 DNA: TGTGCCAGCAGTTTCCAGGGCGCCTACGAGCAGTACTTC. Its protein is CASSFQGAYEQYF.

The chain links TRBV5-4 to TRBJ2-3; TRBD2 matches 9 bases. The CDR3 sequence is 14 residues long. Germline assignment: CDR1 SGHNT and CDR2 YYREEE (reference sequence). With 2 bases clipped from V and 8 bases from J, the junction kept 6 bases outside the gene matches. Written as DNA, the CDR3 is TGTGCCAGCAGCTTAGCTAGCGGGGAGGGTACGCAGTATTTT. It translates to CASSLASGEGTQYF.

This chain uses TRBV7-6 with TRBJ1-4, with TRBD1 matching over 8 bases. Germline CDR1 and CDR2: SGHVS and FNYEAQ. The ends lost 3 bases at V and 3 bases at J; junction bases unmatched: 9. The CDR3 length is 17 residues. CDR3 protein: CASSFAQGVVPNEKLFF. DNA for the CDR3: TGTGCCAGCAGCTTTGCACAGGGGGTTGTACCTAATGAAAAACTGTTTTTT. The full variable domain, with the rest looked up from reference TRBV7-6 and TRBJ1-4, is GAGVSQSPRYKVTKRGQDVALRCDPISGHVSLYWYRQALGQGPEFLTYFNYEAQQDKSGLPNDRFSAERPEGSISTLTIQRTEQRDSAMYRCASSFAQGVVPNEKLFFGSGTQLSVL.

The genes are TRBV19 and TRBJ1-3, with 7 bases that match TRBD1. The V gene's germline CDR1 is LNHDA and CDR2 SQIVND (reference sequence). The V and J ends lost 3 bases and 0 bases, in that order; junction bases with no gene match: 2. This CDR3 is built from 15 residues. CDR3 residues: CASSMAGGSGNTIYF. The CDR3 DNA follows: TGTGCCAGTAGTATGGCAGGGGGCTCTGGAAACACCATATATTTT.

The genes are TRBV3-1 (or the pseudogene TRBV3-2) and TRBJ1-1; possibly TRBD1 for D (5 bases). Germline CDR1 LGHDT, CDR2 YNNKEL (reference sequence). This CDR3 is 12 amino acids long. Trimming pared 4 bases from V and 7 bases from J, leaving 10 bases between. CDR3 in amino acids: CASSPTEHEAFF. The CDR3 DNA follows: TGTGCCAGCAGCCCGACAGAGCATGAAGCTTTCTTT.

The genes are TRBV5-1 and TRBJ2-7; a possible D gene is TRBD1 (6 bases). With 1 base removed from V and 3 bases from J, the gap between germline ends came to 11 bases. Germline CDR1 reads SGHRS; CDR2 reads YFSETQ. CDR3 length: 14 amino acids. The CDR3 region has the DNA TGCGCCAGCAGCTTGACAGGGTACTTCTACGAGCAGTACTTC. It specifies CASSLTGYFYEQYF.

In DNA form, the CDR3 reads TGTGCCAGCAGCGTACTAGCGGGGGGTGGCCTGACTTTC. Its translation is CASSVLAGGGLTF. The chain recombines TRBV9 with TRBJ2-6; 11 positions match TRBD2. Germline CDR1 reads SGDLS; CDR2 reads YYNGEE. This CDR3 contains 13 residues. The J segment lost 15 bases and the V segment lost 1 base, leaving 3 bases of the junction unmatched.

In DNA, the CDR3 is TGCAGTGCTAGTACGTTACAGGAGATGAACACTGAAGCTTTCTTT. Translating it yields CSASTLQEMNTEAFF. V and J are TRBV20-1 and TRBJ1-1; weak D call: TRBD1 (5 bases). The ends were cut back, 3 bases at V and 0 bases at J, with 14 bases in the middle. The CDR3 covers 15 residues. Germline V gene lookup returns CDR1 DFQATT and CDR2 SNEGSKA (reference sequence).

The chain carries TRBV30 and TRBJ1-5; D might be TRBD1 (5 bases). The CDR3 spans 14 residues. V was shortened by 3 bases and J by 7 bases, with 16 bases between the two germline ends. CDR1 is GTSNPN, CDR2 SVGIG, per germline (reference sequence). The CDR3 protein is CAWSHGGGGQPQHF. The CDR3 coding sequence is TGTGCCTGGAGCCATGGGGGGGGTGGGCAGCCCCAGCATTTT.

The genes are TRBV2 and TRBJ2-3; 7 bases are shared with TRBD2. This CDR3 contains 16 residues. Germline CDR1 SNHLY, CDR2 FYNNEI. Germline trimming cut 4 bases from V and 1 base from J; bases unmatched to any gene: 8. CDR3 sequence reads: CASSVDRLAGTDTQYF. CDR3 nucleotides: TGTGCCAGCAGTGTTGATCGGCTAGCGGGCACAGATACGCAGTATTTT. The full variable domain, its missing parts supplied by reference TRBV2 and TRBJ2-3, is EPEVTQTPSHQVTQMGQEVILRCVPISNHLYFYWYRQILGQKVEFLVSFYNNEISEKSEIFDDQFSVERPDGSNFTLKIRSTKLEDSAMYFCASSVDRLAGTDTQYFGPGTRLTVL.

This chain connects TRBV7-2 to TRBJ1-2, with TRBD1 identical over 9 bases. CDR3 length equals 15 residues. Trimming cost V 5 bases and J 4 bases; bases outside gene matches: 8. Per the germline V gene, CDR1 is SGHTA and CDR2 is FQGNSA. CDR3 sequence (DNA): TGTGCCAGCAGCCCAGCCGGGACAGGGAGCTATGGCTACACCTTC. It encodes CASSPAGTGSYGYTF.

The chain joins TRBV2 to TRBJ1-2; TRBD1 might be the D (6 bases). Between the trimmed V and J ends, which lost 6 bases and 4 bases, there was a span of 9 bases. The length of the CDR3 is 12 residues. CDR1 is SNHLY, CDR2 FYNNEI, per germline. In DNA, the CDR3 is TGTGCCAGCAGATTGACAGGCTATGGCTACACCTTC. Protein sequence: CASRLTGYGYTF.

The J gene is TRBJ2-3, the V gene TRBV5-1, with 8 bases fitting TRBD1. V lost 2 bases and J lost 4; bases outside the gene matches: 9. The germline gives CDR1 SGHRS, CDR2 YFSETQ. The CDR3 covers 16 residues. The CDR3 bases are TGCGCCAGCAGCTTCGCAGGGGGCGCGCAAGCAGATACGCAGTATTTT. Translation gives CASSFAGGAQADTQYF.

The V gene is TRBV7-2, the J gene TRBJ2-1; 12 bases are shared with TRBD2. The ends lost 8 bases at V and 8 bases at J; junction bases unmatched: 4. The CDR3 runs 13 residues. Looked up from germline, CDR1 is SGHTA and CDR2 is FQGNSA. CDR3 in amino acids: CASVTSGGDEQFF. DNA of the CDR3: TGTGCCAGCGTGACTAGCGGGGGAGATGAGCAGTTCTTC.

CDR3 sequence reads: CASSQAGGSPDTQYF. CDR3 DNA sequence: TGCGCCAGCAGCCAAGCAGGGGGTAGCCCAGATACGCAGTATTTT. J is TRBJ2-3 and V is TRBV4-3; TRBD1 matches at 7 bases. From germline, CDR1 is LGHNA and CDR2 YSLEER. The V and J ends lost 1 base and 4 bases, in that order; junction bases with no gene match: 5. The CDR3 runs to 15 residues.

This clone is a singleton in its sample. The chain joins TRBV11-2 to TRBJ2-5; D uncertain. The length of the CDR3 is 13 residues. V dropped 0 bases and J dropped 5 bases, with 7 bases sitting between them. Looked up from germline, CDR1 is SGHAT and CDR2 is FQNNGV. The CDR3 nucleotides read TGTGCCAGCAGCTTAGATAATTTGGAGACCCAGTACTTC. The encoded protein is CASSLDNLETQYF. Full variable domain (remainder filled in from reference TRBV11-2 and TRBJ2-5): EAGVAQSPRYKIIEKRQSVAFWCNPISGHATLYWYQQILGQGPKLLIQFQNNGVVDDSQLPKDRFSAERLKGVDSTLKIQPAKLEDSAVYLCASSLDNLETQYFGPGTRLLVL.

There are a few counts of this clone. The gene calls are TRBV7-2 and TRBJ2-7; 7 bases fit TRBD1. This CDR3 region has 16 residues. With V trimmed by 7 bases and J by 5 bases, 17 bases remained unmatched. Germline V gene data show CDR1 as SGHTA and CDR2 as FQGNSA. CDR3 nucleotides: TGTGCCAGCACCCCAATCTCCTGGGACAGCGACCACGAGCAGTACTTC. Amino acids: CASTPISWDSDHEQYF.

The chain carries TRBV5-6 and TRBJ1-2; D not resolved. The CDR3 spans 13 residues. Trimming left V 6 bases short and J 5 bases short, with 14 bases between. Germline-derived CDR1 and CDR2 are SGHDT and YYEEEE. Written as DNA, the CDR3 is TGTGCCAGCACCCCCCCGAACAGTTATGGCTACACCTTC. Amino acids: CASTPPNSYGYTF.

The rearrangement joins TRBV5-1 to TRBJ2-3; a weak D match, TRBD2 (6 bases). Per germline, CDR1 SGHRS and CDR2 YFSETQ. V dropped 0 bases and J dropped 6 bases, with 8 bases sitting between them. The CDR3 is made up of 13 amino acids. Here the CDR3 DNA reads TGCGCCAGCAGCTTGGATCGGGGGGATACGCAGTATTTT. As protein: CASSLDRGDTQYF.

The chain uses TRBV11-2 and TRBJ2-3, with 7 nucleotides matching TRBD2. The CDR3 runs 16 residues. CDR1 and CDR2 (germline): SGHAT, FQNNGV. V trimming: 5 bases; J trimming: 1 base; junction bases outside the gene matches: 9. DNA of the CDR3: TGTGCCAGCAGCCCGACCGGGGCGGGGGGCACAGATACGCAGTATTTT. This encodes CASSPTGAGGTDTQYF. The whole variable domain, remainder taken from reference TRBV11-2 and TRBJ2-3, is EAGVAQSPRYKIIEKRQSVAFWCNPISGHATLYWYQQILGQGPKLLIQFQNNGVVDDSQLPKDRFSAERLKGVDSTLKIQPAKLEDSAVYLCASSPTGAGGTDTQYFGPGTRLTVL.

This chain links TRBV5-1 with TRBJ2-1; 9 bases line up with TRBD1. J was trimmed by 8 bases and V by 6 bases; bases with no gene match: 12. CDR3 length: 15 amino acids. The germline V gene has CDR1 SGHRS and CDR2 YFSETQ. CDR3 residues: CASNPGQGSIYEQFF. The CDR3 DNA reads TGCGCCAGCAACCCGGGACAGGGAAGTATCTATGAGCAGTTCTTC. Using reference TRBV5-1 and TRBJ2-1 for the parts outside the CDR3, the full variable domain is KAGVTQTPRYLIKTRGQQVTLSCSPISGHRSVSWYQQTPGQGLQFLFEYFSETQRNKGNFPGRFSGRQFSNSRSEMNVSTLELGDSALYLCASNPGQGSIYEQFFGPGTRLTVL.

The V call is TRBV19, the J call TRBJ1-1; TRBD1 aligns across 7 bases. The CDR3 extends over 15 amino acids. CDR1 is LNHDA, CDR2 SQIVND, per germline (reference sequence). The J segment lost 0 bases and the V segment lost 8 bases, leaving 9 bases of the junction unmatched. CDR3 region: CASFPGQLLNTEAFF. In DNA form, the CDR3 reads TGTGCCAGTTTTCCGGGACAGCTATTGAACACTGAAGCTTTCTTT.

Here the CDR3 reads CASSEGQGMNEQYF. The CDR3 bases are TGTGCCAGCTCGGAGGGACAGGGGATGAACGAGCAGTACTTC. V and J are TRBV18 and TRBJ2-7, with 10 bases lining up with TRBD1. The CDR3 is 14 amino acids. After removal of 6 bases from V and 5 bases from J, the junction contained 7 bases not matched to a gene. CDR1 is KGHSH and CDR2 is LQKENI in the germline V gene.

The V gene is TRBV9, the J gene TRBJ2-5; 8 positions match TRBD2. This CDR3 is built from 13 residues. V was pared by 4 bases and J by 5 bases, with 4 bases of the junction left unmatched. Per germline, CDR1 SGDLS and CDR2 YYNGEE. CDR3 DNA: TGTGCCAGCAGCAGTAGCGGGGCGGAGACCCAGTACTTC. Translation: CASSSSGAETQYF.